The T cell receptor (beta chain) described here comes from a study of blood T cell repertoires in COVID-19. Study-wide context: COVID-19 samples collected from the United States, Italy and Spain covered acute and convalescent phases. The analysed material was cDNA or gDNA that came from T cells, B-cell-depleted T cells, or PBMCs.

In the source study's methods: Counts of nucleated cells, estimated from reference gene primer amplification, were obtained. Profiling relied on immunoSEQ multiplex PCR, and the TCRdb table lists in-frame clones only, not all of them. The DNA was the basis for D and trimming; V, J and clone size are from that table. The table includes tens of thousands of clones, less than 80% detected once. The CDR3 contains 15 residues. The ends were cut back, 4 bases at V and 6 bases at J, with 16 bases in the middle. The germline V gene has CDR1 SNHLY and CDR2 FYNNEI. The specimen was peripheral blood. The chain uses TRBV2 and TRBJ2-1; D unclear. This sequence was found in a human donor in a cohort sampled during active COVID-19. The CDR3 sequence: CASSGNWKRGNEQFF. The CDR3 DNA is TGTGCCAGCAGTGGGAACTGGAAACGAGGCAATGAGCAGTTCTTC.